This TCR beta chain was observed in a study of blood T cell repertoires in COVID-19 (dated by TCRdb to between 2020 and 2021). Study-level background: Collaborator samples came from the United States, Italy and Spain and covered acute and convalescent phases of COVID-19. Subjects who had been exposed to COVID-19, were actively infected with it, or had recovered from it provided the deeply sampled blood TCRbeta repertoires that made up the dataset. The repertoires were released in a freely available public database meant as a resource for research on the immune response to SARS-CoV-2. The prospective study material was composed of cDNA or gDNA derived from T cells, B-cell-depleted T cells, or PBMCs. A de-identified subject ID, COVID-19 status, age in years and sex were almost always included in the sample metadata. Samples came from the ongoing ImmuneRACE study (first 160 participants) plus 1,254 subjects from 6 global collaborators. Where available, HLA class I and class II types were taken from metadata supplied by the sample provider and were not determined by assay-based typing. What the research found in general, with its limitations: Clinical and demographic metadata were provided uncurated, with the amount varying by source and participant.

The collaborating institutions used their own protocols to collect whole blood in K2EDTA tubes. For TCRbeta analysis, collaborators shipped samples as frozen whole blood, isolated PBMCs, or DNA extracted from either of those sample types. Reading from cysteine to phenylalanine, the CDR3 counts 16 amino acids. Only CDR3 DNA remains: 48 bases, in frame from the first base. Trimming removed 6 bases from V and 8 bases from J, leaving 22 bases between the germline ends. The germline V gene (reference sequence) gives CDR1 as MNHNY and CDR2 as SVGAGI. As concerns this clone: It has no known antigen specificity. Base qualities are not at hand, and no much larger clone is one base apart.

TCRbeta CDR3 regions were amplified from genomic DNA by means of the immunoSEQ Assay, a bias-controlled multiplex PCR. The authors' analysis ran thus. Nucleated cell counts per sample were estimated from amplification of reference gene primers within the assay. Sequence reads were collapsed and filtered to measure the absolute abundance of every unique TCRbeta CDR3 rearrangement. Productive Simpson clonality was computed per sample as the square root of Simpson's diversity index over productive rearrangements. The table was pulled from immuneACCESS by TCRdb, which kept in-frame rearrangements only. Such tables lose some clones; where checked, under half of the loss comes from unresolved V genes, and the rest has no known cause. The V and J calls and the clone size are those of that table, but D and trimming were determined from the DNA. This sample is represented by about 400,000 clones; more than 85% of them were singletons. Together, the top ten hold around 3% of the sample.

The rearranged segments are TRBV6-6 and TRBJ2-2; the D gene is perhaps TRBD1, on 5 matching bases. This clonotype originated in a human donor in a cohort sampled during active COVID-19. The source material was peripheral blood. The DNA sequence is TGTGCCAGCAGAGGGCAGGGAACAGATTTTAAGGGGGAGCTGTTTTTT. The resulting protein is CASRGQGTDFKGELFF.